The 3 T cell receptor beta chains given below trace back to one sample, sequenced in a study of cytomegalovirus exposure and HLA in healthy donors. Both 60 Vbeta primers and 13 Jbeta primers went into the PCR. Data came from immunoSEQ multiplex PCR; TCRdb stores just in-frame clones and leaves some out. The sample lists tens of thousands of clones; nearly 70% were seen once. The specimen was PBMCs. The receptors shown here come from a man in his fifties in good health and CMV-seronegative.

This chain links TRBV28 with TRBJ2-7; no clear D gene. From germline, CDR1 is MDHEN and CDR2 SYDVKM. V lost 4 bases, J lost 0 bases, and 19 bases lay in between. CDR3 length equals 17 residues. As DNA, the CDR3 is TGTGCCAGCAGTTCACCCCACACTTCACGGAGCTCCTACGAGCAGTACTTC. Encoded protein: CASSSPHTSRSSYEQYF.

This clone was seen only a few times. The chain carries TRBV4-3 and TRBJ1-6; D might be TRBD1 (6 bases). Trimming pared 0 bases from V and 6 bases from J, leaving 15 bases between. CDR3 size: 17 residues. Germline-derived CDR1 and CDR2 are LGHNA and YSLEER. The CDR3 region is CASSQETGQLINSPLHF. The CDR3 nucleotides read TGCGCCAGCAGCCAAGAAACAGGACAGCTGATTAATTCACCCCTCCACTTT.

The rearrangement joins TRBV7-2 to TRBJ1-2; 7 nucleotides match TRBD1. The CDR3 length is 14 residues. Per the germline V gene, CDR1 is SGHTA and CDR2 is FQGNSA. J lost 6 bases, V lost 0 bases, and 4 bases had no gene match. The CDR3 nucleotides are TGTGCCAGCAGCTTAGCAGGGGGCGTTAATGGCTACACCTTC. This translates into CASSLAGGVNGYTF.